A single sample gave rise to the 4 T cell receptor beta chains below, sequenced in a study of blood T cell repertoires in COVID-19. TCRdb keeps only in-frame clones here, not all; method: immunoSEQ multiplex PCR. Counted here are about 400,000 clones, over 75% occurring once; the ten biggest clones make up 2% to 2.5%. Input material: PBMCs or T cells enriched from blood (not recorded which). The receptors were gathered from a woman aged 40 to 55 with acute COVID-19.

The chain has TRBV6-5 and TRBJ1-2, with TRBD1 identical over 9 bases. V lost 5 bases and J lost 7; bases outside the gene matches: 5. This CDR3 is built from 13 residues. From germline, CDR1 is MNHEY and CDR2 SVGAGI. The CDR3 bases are TGTGCCAGCAGTCACGACAGGGGGGGTGGCTACACCTTC. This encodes CASSHDRGGGYTF.

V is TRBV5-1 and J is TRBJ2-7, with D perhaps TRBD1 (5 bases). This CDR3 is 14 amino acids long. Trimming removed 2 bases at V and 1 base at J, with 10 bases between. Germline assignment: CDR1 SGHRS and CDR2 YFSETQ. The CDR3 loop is CASSLLQESYEQYF. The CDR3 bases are TGCGCCAGCAGCTTACTACAGGAATCCTACGAGCAGTACTTC.

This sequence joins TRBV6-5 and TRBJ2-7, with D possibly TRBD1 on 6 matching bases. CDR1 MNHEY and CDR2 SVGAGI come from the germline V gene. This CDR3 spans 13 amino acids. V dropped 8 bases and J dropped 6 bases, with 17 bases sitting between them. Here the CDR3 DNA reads TGTGCCAGCGCCCCAGGGGAACAGGTCGAGCAGTACTTC. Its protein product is CASAPGEQVEQYF.

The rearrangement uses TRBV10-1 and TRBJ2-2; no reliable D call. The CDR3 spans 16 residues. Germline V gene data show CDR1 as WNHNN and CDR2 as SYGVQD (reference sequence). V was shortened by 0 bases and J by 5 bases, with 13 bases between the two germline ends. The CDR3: CASSESKYSSTGELFF. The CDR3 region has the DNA TGCGCCAGCAGTGAGTCCAAGTACAGCAGTACCGGGGAGCTGTTTTTT.